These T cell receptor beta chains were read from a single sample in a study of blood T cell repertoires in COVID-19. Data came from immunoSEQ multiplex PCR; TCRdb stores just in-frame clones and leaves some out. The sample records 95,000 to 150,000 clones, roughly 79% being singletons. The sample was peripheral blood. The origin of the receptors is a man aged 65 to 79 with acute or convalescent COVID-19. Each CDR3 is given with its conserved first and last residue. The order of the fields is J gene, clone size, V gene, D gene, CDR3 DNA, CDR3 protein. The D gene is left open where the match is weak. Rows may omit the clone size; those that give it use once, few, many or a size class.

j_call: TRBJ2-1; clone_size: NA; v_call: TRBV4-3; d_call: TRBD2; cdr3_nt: TGCGCCAGCAGCCGTTATAGCGGGGGGACGGGTGAGCAGTTCTTC; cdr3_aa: CASSRYSGGTGEQFF
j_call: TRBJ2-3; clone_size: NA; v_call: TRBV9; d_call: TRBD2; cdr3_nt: TGTGCCAGCAGCGATGAGCGGGGGGGCCAAGATACGCAGTATTTT; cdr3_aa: CASSDERGGQDTQYF
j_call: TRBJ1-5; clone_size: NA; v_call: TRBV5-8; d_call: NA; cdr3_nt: TGTGCCAGCAGCTTCCAACAGGGAAGAGGTCAGCCCCAGCATTTT; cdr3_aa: CASSFQQGRGQPQHF
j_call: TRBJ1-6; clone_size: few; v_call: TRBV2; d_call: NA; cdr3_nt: TGTGCCAGCAGTGAGGGGGGGAATAATTCACCCCTCCACTTT; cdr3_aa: CASSEGGNNSPLHF
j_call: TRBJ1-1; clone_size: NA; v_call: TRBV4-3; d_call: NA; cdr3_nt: TGCGCCAGCAGCCAAGAAGGGGTGAGGATGAACACTGAAGCTTTCTTT; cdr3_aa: CASSQEGVRMNTEAFF
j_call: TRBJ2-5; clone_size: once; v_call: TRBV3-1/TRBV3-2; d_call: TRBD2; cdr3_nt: TGTGCCAGCACCCGCGGCCTAGCGGGCAACCAAGAGACCCAGTACTTC; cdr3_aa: CASTRGLAGNQETQYF
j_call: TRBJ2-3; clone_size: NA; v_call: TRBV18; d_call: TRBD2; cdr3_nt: TGTGCCAGCTCACCATTGGTAGCGGGGGTCACAGATACGCAGTATTTT; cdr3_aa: CASSPLVAGVTDTQYF
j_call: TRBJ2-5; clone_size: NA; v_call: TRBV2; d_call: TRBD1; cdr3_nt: TGTGCCAGCTGGGACAGGGGGCGCGGAGAGACCCAGTACTTC; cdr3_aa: CASWDRGRGETQYF
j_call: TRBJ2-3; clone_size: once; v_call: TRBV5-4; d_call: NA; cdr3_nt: TGTGCCAGCAGCTTCGGGGGGCCCCGCACAGATACGCAGTATTTT; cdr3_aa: CASSFGGPRTDTQYF
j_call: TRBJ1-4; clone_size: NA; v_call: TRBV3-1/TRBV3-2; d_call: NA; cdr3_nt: TGTGCCAGCACCCATAGACTCCAAGAGGAAAAACTGTTTTTT; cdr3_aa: CASTHRLQEEKLFF
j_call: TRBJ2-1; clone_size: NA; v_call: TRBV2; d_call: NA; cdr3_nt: TGTGCCAGCAGACAGCTTAATGAGCAGTTCTTC; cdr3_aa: CASRQLNEQFF
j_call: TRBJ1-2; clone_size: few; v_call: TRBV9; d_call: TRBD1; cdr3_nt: TGTGCCAGCAGCCCCCGACAGGGTTTCGGCTATGGCTACACCTTC; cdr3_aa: CASSPRQGFGYGYTF
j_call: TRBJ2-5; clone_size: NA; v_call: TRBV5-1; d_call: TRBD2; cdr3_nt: TGCGCCAGCAGCTTATCTAGCGGGGGGGCCGGGGAGACCCAGTACTTC; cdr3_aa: CASSLSSGGAGETQYF
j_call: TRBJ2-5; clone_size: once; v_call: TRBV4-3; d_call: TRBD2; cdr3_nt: TGCGCCAGCAGCCAAGACATCGGGGGGAACCAAGAGACCCAGTACTTC; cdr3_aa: CASSQDIGGNQETQYF
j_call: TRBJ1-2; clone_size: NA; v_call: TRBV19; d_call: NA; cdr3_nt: TGTGCCAGTAGTCGAGAGGAGGGTAACTATGGCTACACCTTC; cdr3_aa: CASSREEGNYGYTF
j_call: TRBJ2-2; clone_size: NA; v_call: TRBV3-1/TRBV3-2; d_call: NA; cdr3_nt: TGTGCCAGCAGTCCTGCACGGGACATAGGCGGCGGGGAGCTGTTTTTT; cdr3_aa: CASSPARDIGGGELFF
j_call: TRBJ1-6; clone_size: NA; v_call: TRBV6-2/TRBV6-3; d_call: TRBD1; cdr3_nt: TGTGCCAGCAGTTACTACAGGGGTGATAATTCACCCCTCCACTTT; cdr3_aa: CASSYYRGDNSPLHF
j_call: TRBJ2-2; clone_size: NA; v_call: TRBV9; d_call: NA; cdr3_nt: TGTGCCAGCAGCTCCCAAGAGGCCTCAGGGACCGGGGAGCTGTTTTTT; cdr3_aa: CASSSQEASGTGELFF
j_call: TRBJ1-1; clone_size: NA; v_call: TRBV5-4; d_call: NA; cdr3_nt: TGTGCCAGCAGCCCTCCTGGGCCAGGGGCCCCCGGGACTGAAGCTTTCTTT; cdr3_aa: CASSPPGPGAPGTEAFF
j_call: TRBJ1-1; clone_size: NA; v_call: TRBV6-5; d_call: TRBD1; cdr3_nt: TGTGCCAGCACCCTCCAACCAGGGGGCAACACTGAAGCTTTCTTT; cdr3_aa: CASTLQPGGNTEAFF
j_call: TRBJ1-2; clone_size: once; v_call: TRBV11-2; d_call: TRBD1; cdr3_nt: TGTGCCAGCAGCGAACCGGGACAGGTCAACTATGGCTACACCTTC; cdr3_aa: CASSEPGQVNYGYTF
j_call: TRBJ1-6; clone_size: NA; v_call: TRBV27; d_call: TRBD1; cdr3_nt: TGTGCCAGCAGTGTCGACAGGGGGAATTCACCCCTCCACTTT; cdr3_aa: CASSVDRGNSPLHF
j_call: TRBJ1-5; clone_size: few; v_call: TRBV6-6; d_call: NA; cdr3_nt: TGTGCCAGCAGTCACTCCCCCGGGCCCCGGGGTCAGCCCCAGCATTTT; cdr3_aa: CASSHSPGPRGQPQHF
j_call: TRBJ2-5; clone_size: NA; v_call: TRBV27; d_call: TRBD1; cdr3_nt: TGTGCCAGCAGTCCCGGACAGGGGTGGAAGACCCAGTACTTC; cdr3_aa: CASSPGQGWKTQYF
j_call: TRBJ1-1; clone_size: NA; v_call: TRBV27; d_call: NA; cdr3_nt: TGTGCCAGCACCCTCAACGGGATGAACACTGAAGCTTTCTTT; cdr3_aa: CASTLNGMNTEAFF
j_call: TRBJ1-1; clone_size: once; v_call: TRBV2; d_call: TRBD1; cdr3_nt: TGTGCCAGCAGTGAAGGACAGGGTTATTTAAGTTCGGACACTGAAGCTTTCTTT; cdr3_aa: CASSEGQGYLSSDTEAFF
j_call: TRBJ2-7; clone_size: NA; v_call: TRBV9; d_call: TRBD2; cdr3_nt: TGTGCCAGCAGCGTGGGACTAGCGGGGGTCTACGAGCAGTACTTC; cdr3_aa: CASSVGLAGVYEQYF
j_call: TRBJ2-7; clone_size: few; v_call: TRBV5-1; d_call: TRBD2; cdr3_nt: TGCGCCAGCAGCTTAGCGGGGGGGCTAGGTGAGCAGTACTTC; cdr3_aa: CASSLAGGLGEQYF
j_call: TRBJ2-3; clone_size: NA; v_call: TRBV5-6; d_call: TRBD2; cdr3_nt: TGTGCCAGCAGCTCCCCTACTAGCGGGGGCCTCACTAGCACAGATACGCAGTATTTT; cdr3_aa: CASSSPTSGGLTSTDTQYF
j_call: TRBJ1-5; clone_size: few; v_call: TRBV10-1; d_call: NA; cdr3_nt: TGCGCCAGCAGGAGGGGGTGGCAGCCCCAGCATTTT; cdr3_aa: CASRRGWQPQHF
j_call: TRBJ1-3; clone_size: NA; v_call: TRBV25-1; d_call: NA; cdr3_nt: TGTGCCAGCAGTGATCAGCGTGGCGGAAACACCATATATTTT; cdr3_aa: CASSDQRGGNTIYF
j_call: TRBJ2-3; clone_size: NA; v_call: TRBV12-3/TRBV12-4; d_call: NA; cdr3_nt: TGTGCCAGCAGTGCTAGAGATACGCAGTATTTT; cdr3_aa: CASSARDTQYF
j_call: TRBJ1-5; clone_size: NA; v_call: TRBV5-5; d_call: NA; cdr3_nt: TGTGCCAGCAGCGGAATAACAGGGAATCAGCCCCAGCATTTT; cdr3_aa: CASSGITGNQPQHF
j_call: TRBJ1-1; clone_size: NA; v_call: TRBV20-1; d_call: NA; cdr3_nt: TGCAGTGCTAGAGAGATTGGGAGAGCTTTCTTT; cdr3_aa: CSAREIGRAFF
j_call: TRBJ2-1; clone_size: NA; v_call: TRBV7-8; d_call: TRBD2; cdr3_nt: TGTGCCAGCAGCTTATTGCCTAGCGGGTACAATGAGCAGTTCTTC; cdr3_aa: CASSLLPSGYNEQFF
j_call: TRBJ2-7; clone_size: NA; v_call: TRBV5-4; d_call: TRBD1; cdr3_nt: TGTGCCAGCAGCTTGGGGACAGGGGCCCACTACGAGCAGTACTTC; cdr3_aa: CASSLGTGAHYEQYF
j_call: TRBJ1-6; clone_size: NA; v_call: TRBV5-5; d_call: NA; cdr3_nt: TGTGCCAGCAGCTTACAGGGACCTATTAATAATTCACCCCTCCACTTT; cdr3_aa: CASSLQGPINNSPLHF
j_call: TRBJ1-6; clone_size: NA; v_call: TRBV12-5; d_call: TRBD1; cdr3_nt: TGTGCTAGTGGTTTGGTTCCTCGGGACAGGGACGATTCACCCCTCCACTTT; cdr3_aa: CASGLVPRDRDDSPLHF
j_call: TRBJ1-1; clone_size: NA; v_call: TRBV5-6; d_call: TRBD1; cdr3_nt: TGTGCCAGCAGTTCCGACAGGGGGAATGCGAACACTGAAGCTTTCTTT; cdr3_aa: CASSSDRGNANTEAFF
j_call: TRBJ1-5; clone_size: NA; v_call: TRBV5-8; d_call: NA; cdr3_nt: TGTGCCAGCAGCTTGATGGGAGACCAGCCCCAGCATTTT; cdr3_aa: CASSLMGDQPQHF
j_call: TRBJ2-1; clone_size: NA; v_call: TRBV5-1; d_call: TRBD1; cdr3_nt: TGCGCCAGCAGCTTGGGGCAGGGGGCGCGGAATGAGCAGTTCTTC; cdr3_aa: CASSLGQGARNEQFF
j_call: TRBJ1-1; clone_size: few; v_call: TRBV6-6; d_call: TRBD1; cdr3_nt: TGTGCCAGCACCCACAGCACAGGGGGCTTAAACACTGAAGCTTTCTTT; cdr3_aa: CASTHSTGGLNTEAFF
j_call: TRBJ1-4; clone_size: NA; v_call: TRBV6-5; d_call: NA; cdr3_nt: TGTGCCAGCAGTTCCCTTCCGTCCGCAACTAATGAAAAACTGTTTTTT; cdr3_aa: CASSSLPSATNEKLFF
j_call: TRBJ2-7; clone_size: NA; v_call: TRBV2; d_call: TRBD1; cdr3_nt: TGTGCCAGCAGAGACGGGACAGGGTACGAGCAGTACTTC; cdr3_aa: CASRDGTGYEQYF
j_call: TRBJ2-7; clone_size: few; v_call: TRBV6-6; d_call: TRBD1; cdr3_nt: TGTGCCAGCGCAAGACAGGGGGCAAAGGGCGAGCAGTACTTC; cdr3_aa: CASARQGAKGEQYF